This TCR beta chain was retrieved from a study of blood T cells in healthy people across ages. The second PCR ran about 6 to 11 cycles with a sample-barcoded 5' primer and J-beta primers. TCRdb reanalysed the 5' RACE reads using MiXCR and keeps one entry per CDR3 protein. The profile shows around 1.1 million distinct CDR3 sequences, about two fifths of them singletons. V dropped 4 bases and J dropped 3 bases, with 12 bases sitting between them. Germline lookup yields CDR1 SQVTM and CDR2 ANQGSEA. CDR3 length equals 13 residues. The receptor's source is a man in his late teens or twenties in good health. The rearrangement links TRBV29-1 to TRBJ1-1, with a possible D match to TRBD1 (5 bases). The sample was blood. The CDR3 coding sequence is TGCAGCGTTGCAGGGCGCATGGACACTGAAGCTTTCTTT. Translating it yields CSVAGRMDTEAFF.